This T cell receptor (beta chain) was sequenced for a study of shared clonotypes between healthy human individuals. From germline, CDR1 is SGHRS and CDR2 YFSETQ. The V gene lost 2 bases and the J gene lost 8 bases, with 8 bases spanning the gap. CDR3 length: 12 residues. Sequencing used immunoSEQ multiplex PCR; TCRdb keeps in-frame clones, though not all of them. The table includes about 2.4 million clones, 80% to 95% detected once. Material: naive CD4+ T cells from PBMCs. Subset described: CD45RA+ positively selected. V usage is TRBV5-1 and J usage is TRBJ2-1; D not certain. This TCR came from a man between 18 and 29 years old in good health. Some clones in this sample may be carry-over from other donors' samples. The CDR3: CASSFSGYEQFF. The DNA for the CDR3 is TGCGCCAGCAGCTTTAGTGGTTATGAGCAGTTCTTC.